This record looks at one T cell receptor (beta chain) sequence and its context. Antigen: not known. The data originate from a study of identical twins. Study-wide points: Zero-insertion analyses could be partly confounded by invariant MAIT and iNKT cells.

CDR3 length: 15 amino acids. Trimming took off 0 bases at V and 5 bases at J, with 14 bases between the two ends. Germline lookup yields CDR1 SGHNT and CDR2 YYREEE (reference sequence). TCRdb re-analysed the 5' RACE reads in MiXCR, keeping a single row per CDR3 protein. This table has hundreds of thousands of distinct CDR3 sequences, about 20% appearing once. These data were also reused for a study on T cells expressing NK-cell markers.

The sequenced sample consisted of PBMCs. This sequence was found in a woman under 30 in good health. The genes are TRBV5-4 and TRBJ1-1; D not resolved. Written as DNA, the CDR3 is TGTGCCAGCAGCTTGGCCCGACTGTTAAGGACTGAAGCTTTCTTT. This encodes CASSLARLLRTEAFF.